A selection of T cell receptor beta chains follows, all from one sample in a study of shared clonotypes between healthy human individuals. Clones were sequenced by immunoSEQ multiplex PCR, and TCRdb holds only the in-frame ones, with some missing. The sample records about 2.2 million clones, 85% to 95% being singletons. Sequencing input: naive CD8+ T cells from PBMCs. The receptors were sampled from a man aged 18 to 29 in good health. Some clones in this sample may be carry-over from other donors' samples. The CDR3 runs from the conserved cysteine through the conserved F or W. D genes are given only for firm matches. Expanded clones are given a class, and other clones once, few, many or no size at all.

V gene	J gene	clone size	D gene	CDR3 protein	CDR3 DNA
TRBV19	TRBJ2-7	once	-	CASSMGASSYEQYF	TGTGCCAGTAGTATGGGGGCCAGCTCCTACGAGCAGTACTTC
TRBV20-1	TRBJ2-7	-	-	CSARVGYEQYF	TGCAGTGCTAGAGTTGGATACGAGCAGTACTTC
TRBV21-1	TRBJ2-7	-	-	CASRPRVGGRSHEQYF	TGTGCCAGCAGGCCTCGGGTGGGCGGGAGATCCCACGAGCAGTACTTC
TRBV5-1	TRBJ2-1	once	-	CASSLGGYDYNEQFF	TGCGCCAGCAGCTTGGGGGGCTATGACTACAATGAGCAGTTCTTC
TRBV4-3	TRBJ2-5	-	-	CASSQDWEETQYF	TGCGCCAGCAGCCAAGATTGGGAAGAGACCCAGTACTTC
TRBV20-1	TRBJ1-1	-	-	CSASSGYEAFF	TGCAGTGCTAGTTCTGGATATGAAGCTTTCTTT
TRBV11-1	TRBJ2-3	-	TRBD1	CASSLTGTGDTDTQYF	TGTGCCAGCAGCTTAACCGGGACAGGGGACACAGATACGCAGTATTTT
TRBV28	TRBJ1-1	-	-	CASRRWGNTEAFF	TGTGCCAGCAGACGTTGGGGGAACACTGAAGCTTTCTTT
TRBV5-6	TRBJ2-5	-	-	CASSLLSGAWEETQYF	TGTGCCAGCAGCTTGCTCTCAGGGGCGTGGGAAGAGACCCAGTACTTC
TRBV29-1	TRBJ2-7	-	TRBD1	CSAQGDRLYEQYF	TGCAGCGCCCAGGGGGACAGGCTGTACGAGCAGTACTTC
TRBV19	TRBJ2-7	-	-	CASSAEGPLPYEQYF	TGTGCCAGTAGCGCCGAAGGACCTCTACCCTACGAGCAGTACTTC
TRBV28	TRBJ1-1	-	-	CASSSEPTPNTEAFF	TGTGCCAGCTCGTCAGAACCTACGCCGAACACTGAAGCTTTCTTT
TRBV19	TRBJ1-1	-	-	CASSTNPGRVDTEAFF	TGTGCCAGTAGTACGAATCCGGGGAGGGTGGACACTGAAGCTTTCTTT
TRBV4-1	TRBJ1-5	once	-	CASSQDSGPEPQHF	TGCGCCAGCAGCCAAGATAGCGGTCCGGAGCCCCAGCATTTT
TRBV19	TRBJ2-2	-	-	CASSMMGVTGELFF	TGTGCCAGTAGTATGATGGGGGTCACCGGGGAGCTGTTTTTT
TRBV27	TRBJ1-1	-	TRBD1	CASSLSAGTGRNTEAFF	TGTGCCAGCAGTTTATCTGCGGGGACAGGGAGGAACACTGAAGCTTTCTTT
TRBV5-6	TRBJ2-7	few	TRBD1	CASSPTGTYEQYF	TGTGCCAGCAGCCCGACAGGGACCTACGAGCAGTACTTC
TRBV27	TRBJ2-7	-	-	CASSPNFGAEQYF	TGTGCCAGCAGTCCTAATTTTGGGGCCGAGCAGTACTTC
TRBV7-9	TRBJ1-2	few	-	CASSLQDAGDIYGYTF	TGTGCCAGCAGCTTACAAGACGCAGGGGATATCTATGGCTACACCTTC
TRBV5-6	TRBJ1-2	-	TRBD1	CASSTGTVYGYTF	TGTGCCAGCAGCACCGGGACAGTCTATGGCTACACCTTC
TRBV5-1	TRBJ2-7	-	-	CASRGSWQYF	TGCGCCAGCAGAGGGAGTTGGCAGTACTTC
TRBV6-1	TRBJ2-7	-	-	CASRAAHEQYF	TGTGCCAGCAGGGCCGCCCATGAGCAGTACTTC
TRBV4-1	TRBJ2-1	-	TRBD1	CASSQAPGTGVGNEQFF	TGCGCCAGCAGCCAAGCTCCCGGGACAGGGGTAGGAAATGAGCAGTTCTTC
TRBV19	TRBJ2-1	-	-	CASSIYYSSYNEQFF	TGTGCCAGTAGTATCTACTACAGCTCCTACAATGAGCAGTTCTTC
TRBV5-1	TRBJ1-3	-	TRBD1	CASSLQGAGNTIYF	TGCGCCAGCAGCTTACAGGGGGCTGGAAACACCATATATTTT
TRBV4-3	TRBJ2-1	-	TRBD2	CASSQDRLAGLNEQFF	TGCGCCAGCAGCCAAGATCGGCTAGCGGGACTCAATGAGCAGTTCTTC
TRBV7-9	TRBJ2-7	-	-	CASSLAAGEQYF	TGTGCCAGCAGCTTAGCGGCAGGTGAGCAGTACTTC
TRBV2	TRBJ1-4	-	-	CASTPIPGTNEKLFF	TGTGCCAGCACCCCCATCCCGGGAACTAATGAAAAACTGTTTTTT
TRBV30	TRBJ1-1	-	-	CAWSSPVPIRAFF	TGTGCCTGGTCCTCTCCGGTGCCAATAAGAGCTTTCTTT
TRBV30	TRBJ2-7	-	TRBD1	CAWSVSTGAYEQYF	TGTGCCTGGAGTGTCTCGACAGGGGCGTACGAGCAGTACTTC
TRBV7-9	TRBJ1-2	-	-	CASSSSGLGDYGYTF	TGTGCCAGCAGCTCGTCAGGGTTGGGGGACTATGGCTACACCTTC
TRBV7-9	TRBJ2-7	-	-	CASSLAQGEQYF	TGTGCCAGCAGCTTAGCGCAGGGCGAGCAGTACTTC
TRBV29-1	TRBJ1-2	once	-	CSAEEGNNYGYTF	TGCAGTGCCGAAGAAGGGAATAACTATGGCTACACCTTC
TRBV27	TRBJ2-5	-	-	CASSFYGGAPFETQYF	TGTGCCAGCAGTTTCTACGGCGGGGCACCTTTCGAGACCCAGTACTTC
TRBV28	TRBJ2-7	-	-	CASSFRVREQYF	TGTGCCAGCAGTTTCCGGGTCCGCGAGCAGTACTTC
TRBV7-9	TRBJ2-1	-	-	CASSFFGQRAYNEQFF	-
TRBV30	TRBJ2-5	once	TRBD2	CAWSPLGRTSSETQYF	TGTGCCTGGAGCCCCTTAGGAAGGACTAGCTCAGAGACCCAGTACTTC
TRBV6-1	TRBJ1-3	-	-	CASTRRGISGNTIYF	TGTGCCAGCACCCGTAGGGGAATCTCTGGAAACACCATATATTTT
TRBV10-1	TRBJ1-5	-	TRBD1	CASSTGTGYSNQPQHF	TGCGCCAGCAGTACCGGGACAGGTTATAGCAATCAGCCCCAGCATTTT
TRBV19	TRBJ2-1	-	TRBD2	CASSSWSSGGTYNEQFF	TGTGCCAGTAGTTCGTGGTCTAGCGGGGGGACATACAATGAGCAGTTCTTC
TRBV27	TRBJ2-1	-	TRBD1	CASSFTGEFPYNEQFF	TGTGCCAGCAGTTTTACAGGGGAGTTTCCCTACAATGAGCAGTTCTTC
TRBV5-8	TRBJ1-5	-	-	CASSLLSGFSNQPQHF	TGTGCCAGCAGCTTGCTGTCAGGGTTTAGCAATCAGCCCCAGCATTTT
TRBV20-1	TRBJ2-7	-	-	CSARVTYEQYF	TGCAGTGCTAGAGTTACCTACGAGCAGTACTTC
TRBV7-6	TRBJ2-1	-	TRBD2	CASSSSGRQYNEQFF	TGTGCCAGCAGTAGTAGCGGGAGGCAGTACAATGAGCAGTTCTTC
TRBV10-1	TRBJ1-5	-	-	CASSEGPGAGNQPQHF	TGCGCCAGCAGTGAAGGGCCAGGGGCTGGGAATCAGCCCCAGCATTTT
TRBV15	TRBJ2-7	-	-	CATSRGTGPYEQYF	TGTGCCACCAGCAGAGGAACTGGACCATACGAGCAGTACTTC
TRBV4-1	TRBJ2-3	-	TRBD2	CASSQKGSGGTDTQYF	TGCGCCAGCAGCCAGAAGGGTAGCGGGGGCACAGATACGCAGTATTTT
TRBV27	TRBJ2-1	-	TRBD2	CASHATHSGRASSYNEQFF	TGTGCCAGCCACGCGACGCATAGCGGGAGGGCTAGCTCCTACAATGAGCAGTTCTTC